This T cell receptor (beta chain) was sequenced for a study of liver allograft versus peripheral blood T cells. Study details: Blood and transplanted-liver T cell receptor repertoires from recipients were compared.

TCRdb independently ran MiXCR on the reads; one entry per CDR3 protein. The sample records about 1,100 distinct CDR3 sequences, approximately 20% being singletons. Many counts were recorded for this clonotype. V trimming: 0 bases; J trimming: 8 bases; junction bases outside the gene matches: 4. The CDR3 runs 13 residues. From germline, CDR1 is GTSNPN and CDR2 SVGIG (reference sequence). The V call is TRBV30, the J call TRBJ1-2; 9 nucleotides match TRBD1. The sequence came from a human patient who had a liver transplant. Some of these T cells may belong to the graft donor. DNA for the CDR3: TGTGCCTGGAGTGTATTACAGGGGGCCGGCTACACCTTC. Amino acids: CAWSVLQGAGYTF.